Below, one T cell receptor beta chain is given with its context. V shed 0 bases and J 4 bases; nucleotides not matched to a gene: 7. This CDR3 has 16 residues. Germline CDR1 SGHRS, CDR2 YFSETQ. Libraries were prepared by immunoSEQ multiplex PCR; TCRdb keeps only in-frame clonotypes and omits some of them. Of some 130,000 clones in the sample, roughly 90% were seen once. The sample originates from a study of blood T cell repertoires in COVID-19. Sequencing input: peripheral blood. V gene TRBV5-1 combines with J gene TRBJ2-1, with 7 positions matching TRBD2. The clonotype originates from a man aged 50 to 59 with active COVID-19. The CDR3 nucleotides are TGCGCCAGCAGCTTGGCGCGCGGGAGTCCATACAATGAGCAGTTCTTC. Its protein product is CASSLARGSPYNEQFF.